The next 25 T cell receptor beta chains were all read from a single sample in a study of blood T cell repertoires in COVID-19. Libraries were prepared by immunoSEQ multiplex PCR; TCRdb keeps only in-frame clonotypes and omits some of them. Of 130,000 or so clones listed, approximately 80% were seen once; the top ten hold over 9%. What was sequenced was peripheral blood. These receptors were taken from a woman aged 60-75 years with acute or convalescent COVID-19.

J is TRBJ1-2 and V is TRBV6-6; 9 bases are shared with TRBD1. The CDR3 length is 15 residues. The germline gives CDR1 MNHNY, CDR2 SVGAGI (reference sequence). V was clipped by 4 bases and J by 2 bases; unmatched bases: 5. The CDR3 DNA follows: TGTGCCAGCAGTTCGGGGACAGGGAAGAACTATGGCTACACCTTC. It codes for CASSSGTGKNYGYTF.

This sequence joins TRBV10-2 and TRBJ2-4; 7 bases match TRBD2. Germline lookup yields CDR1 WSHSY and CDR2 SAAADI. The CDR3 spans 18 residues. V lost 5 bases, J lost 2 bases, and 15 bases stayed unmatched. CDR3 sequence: CASSRGDGEGLTKNIQYF. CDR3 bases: TGCGCCAGCAGTCGGGGGGACGGGGAAGGGTTAACCAAAAACATTCAGTACTTC.

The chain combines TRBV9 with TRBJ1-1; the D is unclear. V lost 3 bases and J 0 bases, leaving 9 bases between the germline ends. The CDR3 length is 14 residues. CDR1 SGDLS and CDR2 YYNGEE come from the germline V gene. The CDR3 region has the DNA TGTGCCAGCAGCGCCGCCACAGTGAACACTGAAGCTTTCTTT. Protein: CASSAATVNTEAFF.

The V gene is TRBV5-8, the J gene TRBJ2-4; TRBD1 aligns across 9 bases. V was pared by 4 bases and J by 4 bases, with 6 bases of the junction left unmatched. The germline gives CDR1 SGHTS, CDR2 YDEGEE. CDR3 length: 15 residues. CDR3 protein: CASSPWDREKNIQYF. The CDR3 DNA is TGTGCCAGCAGCCCCTGGGACAGGGAAAAAAACATTCAGTACTTC. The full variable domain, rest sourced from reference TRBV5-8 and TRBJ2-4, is EAGVTQSPTHLIKTRGQQATLRCSPISGHTSVYWYQQALGLGLQFLLWYDEGEERNRGNFPPRFSGRQFPNYSSELNVNALELEDSALYLCASSPWDREKNIQYFGAGTRLSVL.

The DNA of the CDR3 is TGTGCCAGCAGCTTAAGGCCCGGTGGGGTAGAGGGGCAGTACGTC. Translating gives CASSLRPGGVEGQYV. The chain has TRBV11-2 and TRBJ2-7; TRBD2 might be the D (5 bases). V lost 2 bases, J lost 9 bases, and 20 bases lay in between. CDR1 is SGHAT and CDR2 is FQNNGV in the germline V gene. The CDR3 covers 15 residues.

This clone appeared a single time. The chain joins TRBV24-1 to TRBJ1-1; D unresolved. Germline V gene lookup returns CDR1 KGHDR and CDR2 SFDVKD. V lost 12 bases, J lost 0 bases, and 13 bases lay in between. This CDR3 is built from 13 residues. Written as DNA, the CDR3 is TGTGCCGCCCAAGAGTCGATGAACACTGAAGCTTTCTTT. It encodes CAAQESMNTEAFF.

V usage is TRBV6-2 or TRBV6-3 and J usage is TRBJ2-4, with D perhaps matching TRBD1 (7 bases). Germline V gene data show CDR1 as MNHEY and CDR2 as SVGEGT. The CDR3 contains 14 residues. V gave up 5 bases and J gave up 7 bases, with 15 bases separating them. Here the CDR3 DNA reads TGTGCCAGCAGTGATCAGGGGGGAAGGAACATTCAGTACTTC. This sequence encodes CASSDQGGRNIQYF.

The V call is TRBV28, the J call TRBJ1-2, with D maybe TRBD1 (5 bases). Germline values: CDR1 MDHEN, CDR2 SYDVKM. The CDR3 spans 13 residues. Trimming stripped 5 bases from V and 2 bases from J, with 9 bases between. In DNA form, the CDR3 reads TGTGCCAGCAGTGGCAGGGTGAACTATGGCTACACCTTC. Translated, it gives CASSGRVNYGYTF.

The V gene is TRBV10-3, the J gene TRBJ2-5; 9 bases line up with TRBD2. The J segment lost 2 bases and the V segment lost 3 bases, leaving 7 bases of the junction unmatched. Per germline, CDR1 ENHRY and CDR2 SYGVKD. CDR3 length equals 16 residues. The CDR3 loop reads CAISDLSGGLQETQYF. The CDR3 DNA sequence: TGTGCCATCAGTGATCTGAGCGGGGGGCTACAAGAGACCCAGTACTTC.

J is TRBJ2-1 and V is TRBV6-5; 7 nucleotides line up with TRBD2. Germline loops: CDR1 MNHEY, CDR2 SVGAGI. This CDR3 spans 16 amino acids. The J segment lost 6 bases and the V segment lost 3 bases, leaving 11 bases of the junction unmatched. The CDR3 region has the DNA TGTGCCAGCAGTTATAATGCAGGACTAGGGCCCAATGAGCAGTTCTTC. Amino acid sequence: CASSYNAGLGPNEQFF.

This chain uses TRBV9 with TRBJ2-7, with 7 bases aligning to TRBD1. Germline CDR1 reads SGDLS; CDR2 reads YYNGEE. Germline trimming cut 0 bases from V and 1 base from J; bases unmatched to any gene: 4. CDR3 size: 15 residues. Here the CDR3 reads CASSVGDSLSYEQYF. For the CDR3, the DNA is TGTGCCAGCAGCGTAGGGGACAGCTTATCCTACGAGCAGTACTTC.

CDR3 DNA: TGTGCCAGCAGCCAAGTGGGGACAGGCTATGGCTACACCTTC. Its translation: CASSQVGTGYGYTF. The genes are TRBV3-1 (or the pseudogene TRBV3-2) and TRBJ1-2; 8 nucleotides align to TRBD1. Trimming took 1 base from V and 4 from J; bases not matched to a gene: 2. CDR1 and CDR2 (germline): LGHDT, YNNKEL (reference sequence). This CDR3 spans 14 amino acids.

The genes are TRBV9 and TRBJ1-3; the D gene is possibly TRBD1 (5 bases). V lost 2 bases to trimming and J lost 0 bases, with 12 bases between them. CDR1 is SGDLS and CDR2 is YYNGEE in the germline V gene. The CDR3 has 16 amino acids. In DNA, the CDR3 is TGTGCCAGCAGCGTTAGGGGCAGCCGCTCTGGAAACACCATATATTTT. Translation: CASSVRGSRSGNTIYF. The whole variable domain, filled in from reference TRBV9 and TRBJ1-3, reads DSGVTQTPKHLITATGQRVTLRCSPRSGDLSVYWYQQSLDQGLQFLIQYYNGEERAKGNILERFSAQQFPDLHSELNLSSLELGDSALYFCASSVRGSRSGNTIYFGEGSWLTVV.

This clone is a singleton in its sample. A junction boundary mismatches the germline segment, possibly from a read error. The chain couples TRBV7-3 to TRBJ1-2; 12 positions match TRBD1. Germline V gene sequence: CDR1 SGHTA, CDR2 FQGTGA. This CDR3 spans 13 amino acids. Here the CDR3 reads CASSLTGTGGLSF. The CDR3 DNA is TGTGCCAGCAGCTTAACCGGGACAGGGGGCTTATCCTTC.

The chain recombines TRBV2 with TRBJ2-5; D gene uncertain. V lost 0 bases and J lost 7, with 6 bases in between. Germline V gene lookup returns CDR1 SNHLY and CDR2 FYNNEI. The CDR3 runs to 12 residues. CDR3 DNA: TGTGCCAGCAGTGAAGCCCACTTGACCCAGTACTTC. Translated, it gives CASSEAHLTQYF.

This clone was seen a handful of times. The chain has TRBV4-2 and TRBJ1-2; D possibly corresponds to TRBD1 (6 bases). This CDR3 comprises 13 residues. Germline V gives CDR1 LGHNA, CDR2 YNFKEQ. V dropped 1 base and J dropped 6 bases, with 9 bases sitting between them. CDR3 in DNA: TGTGCCAGCAGCCAAGCCGCAGGGGATGGCTACACCTTC. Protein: CASSQAAGDGYTF.

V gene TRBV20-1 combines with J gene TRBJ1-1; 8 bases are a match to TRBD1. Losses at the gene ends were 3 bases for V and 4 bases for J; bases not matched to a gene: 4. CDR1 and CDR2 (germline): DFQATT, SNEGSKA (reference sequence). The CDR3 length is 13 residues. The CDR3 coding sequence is TGCAGTGCTAGTGGACAGGGAGCCACTGAAGCTTTCTTT. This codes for CSASGQGATEAFF.

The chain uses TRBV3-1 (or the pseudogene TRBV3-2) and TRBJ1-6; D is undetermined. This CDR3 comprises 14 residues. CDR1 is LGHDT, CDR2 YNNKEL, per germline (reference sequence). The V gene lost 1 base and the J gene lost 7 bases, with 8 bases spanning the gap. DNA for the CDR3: TGTGCCAGCAGCCAAGGACTGGTAAATTCACCCCTCCACTTT. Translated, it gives CASSQGLVNSPLHF.

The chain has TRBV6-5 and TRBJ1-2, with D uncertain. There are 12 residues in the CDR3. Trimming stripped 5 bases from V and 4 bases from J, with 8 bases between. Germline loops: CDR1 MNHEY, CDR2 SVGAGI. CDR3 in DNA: TGTGCCAGCAGTCGTCACAGCTATGGCTACACCTTC. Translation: CASSRHSYGYTF.

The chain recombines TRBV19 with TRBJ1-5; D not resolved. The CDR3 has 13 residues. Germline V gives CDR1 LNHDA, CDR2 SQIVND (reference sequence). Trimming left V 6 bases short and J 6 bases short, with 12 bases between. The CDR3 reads CASSVDRGQPQHF. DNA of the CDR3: TGTGCCAGTAGCGTCGACCGGGGTCAGCCCCAGCATTTT.

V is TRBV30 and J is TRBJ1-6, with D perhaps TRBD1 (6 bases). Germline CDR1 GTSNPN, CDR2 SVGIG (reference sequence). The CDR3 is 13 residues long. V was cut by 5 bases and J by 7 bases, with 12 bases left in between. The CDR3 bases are TGTGCCTGGGATAGGGGGATGAATTCACCCCTCCACTTT. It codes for CAWDRGMNSPLHF.

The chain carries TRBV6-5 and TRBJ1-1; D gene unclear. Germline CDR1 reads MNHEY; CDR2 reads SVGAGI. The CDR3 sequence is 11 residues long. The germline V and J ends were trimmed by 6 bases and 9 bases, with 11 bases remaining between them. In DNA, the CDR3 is TGTGCCAGCAGATTGCGGGTGCAAGCTTTCTTT. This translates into CASRLRVQAFF.

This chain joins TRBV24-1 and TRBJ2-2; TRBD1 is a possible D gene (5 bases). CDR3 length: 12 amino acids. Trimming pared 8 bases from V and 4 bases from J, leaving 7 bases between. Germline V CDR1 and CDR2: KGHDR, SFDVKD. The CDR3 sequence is CATKGATGELFF. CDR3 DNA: TGTGCCACCAAAGGGGCCACCGGGGAGCTGTTTTTT.

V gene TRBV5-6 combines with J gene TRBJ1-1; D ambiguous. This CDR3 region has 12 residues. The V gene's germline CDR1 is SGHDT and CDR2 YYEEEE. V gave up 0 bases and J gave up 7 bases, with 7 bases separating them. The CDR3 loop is CASSLVNSEAFF. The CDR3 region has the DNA TGTGCCAGCAGCTTGGTCAATAGTGAAGCTTTCTTT.

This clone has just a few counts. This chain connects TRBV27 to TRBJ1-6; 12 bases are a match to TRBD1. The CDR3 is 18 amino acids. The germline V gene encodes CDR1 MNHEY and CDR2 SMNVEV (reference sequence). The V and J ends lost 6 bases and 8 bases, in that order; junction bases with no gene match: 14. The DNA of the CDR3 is TGTGCCAGCAGACCGGGACAGGGGGCTTGGCTCGAGGATTCACCCCTCCACTTT. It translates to CASRPGQGAWLEDSPLHF.